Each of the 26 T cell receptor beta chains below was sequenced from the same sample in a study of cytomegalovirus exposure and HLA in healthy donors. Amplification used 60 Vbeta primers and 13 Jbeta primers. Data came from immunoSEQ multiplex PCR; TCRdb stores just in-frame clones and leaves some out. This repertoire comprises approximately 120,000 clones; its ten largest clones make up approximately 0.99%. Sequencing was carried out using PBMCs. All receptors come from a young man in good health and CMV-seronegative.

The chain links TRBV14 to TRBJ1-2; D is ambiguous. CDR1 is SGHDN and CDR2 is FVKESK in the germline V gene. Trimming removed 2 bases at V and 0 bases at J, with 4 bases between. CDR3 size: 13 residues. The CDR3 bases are TGTGCCAGCAGCCAATTAGCTAACTATGGCTACACCTTC. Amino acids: CASSQLANYGYTF.

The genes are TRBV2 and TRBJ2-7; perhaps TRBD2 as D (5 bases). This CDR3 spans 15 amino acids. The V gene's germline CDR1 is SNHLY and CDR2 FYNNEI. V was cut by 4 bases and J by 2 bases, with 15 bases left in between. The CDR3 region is CASSGTMGSAYEQYF. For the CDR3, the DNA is TGTGCCAGCAGTGGGACGATGGGGAGCGCCTACGAGCAGTACTTC. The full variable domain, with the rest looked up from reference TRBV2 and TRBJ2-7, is EPEVTQTPSHQVTQMGQEVILRCVPISNHLYFYWYRQILGQKVEFLVSFYNNEISEKSEIFDDQFSVERPDGSNFTLKIRSTKLEDSAMYFCASSGTMGSAYEQYFGPGTRLTVT.

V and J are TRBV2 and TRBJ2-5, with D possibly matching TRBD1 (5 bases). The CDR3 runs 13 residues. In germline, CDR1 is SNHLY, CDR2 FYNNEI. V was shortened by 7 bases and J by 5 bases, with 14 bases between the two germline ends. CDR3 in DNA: TGTGCCAGCAACTGGCTCAAGGGGGAGACCCAGTACTTC. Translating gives CASNWLKGETQYF.

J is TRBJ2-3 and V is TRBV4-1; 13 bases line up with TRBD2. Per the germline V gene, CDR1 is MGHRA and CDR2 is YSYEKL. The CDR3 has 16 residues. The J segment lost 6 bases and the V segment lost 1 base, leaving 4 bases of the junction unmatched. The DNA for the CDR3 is TGCGCCAGCAGCCAAGTCCCGGGACTAGCGGGGGATACGCAGTATTTT. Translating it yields CASSQVPGLAGDTQYF.

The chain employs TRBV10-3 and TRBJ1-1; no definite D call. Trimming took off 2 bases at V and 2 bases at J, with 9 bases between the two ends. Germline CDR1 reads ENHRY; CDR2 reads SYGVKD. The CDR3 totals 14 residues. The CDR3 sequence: CAISEVQINTEAFF. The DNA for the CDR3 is TGTGCCATCAGTGAGGTACAGATTAACACTGAAGCTTTCTTT.

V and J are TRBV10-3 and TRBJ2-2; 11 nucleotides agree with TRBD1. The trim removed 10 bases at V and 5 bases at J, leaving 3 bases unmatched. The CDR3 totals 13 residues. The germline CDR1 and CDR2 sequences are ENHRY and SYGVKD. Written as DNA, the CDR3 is TGTGCCACGGGGGACAGGGGGACCGGGGAGCTGTTTTTT. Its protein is CATGDRGTGELFF.

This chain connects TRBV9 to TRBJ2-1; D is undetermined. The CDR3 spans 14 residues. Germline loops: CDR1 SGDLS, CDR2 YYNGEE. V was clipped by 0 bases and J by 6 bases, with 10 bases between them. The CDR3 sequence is CASSVASTVNEQFF. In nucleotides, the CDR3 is TGTGCCAGCAGCGTAGCTAGTACGGTCAATGAGCAGTTCTTC.

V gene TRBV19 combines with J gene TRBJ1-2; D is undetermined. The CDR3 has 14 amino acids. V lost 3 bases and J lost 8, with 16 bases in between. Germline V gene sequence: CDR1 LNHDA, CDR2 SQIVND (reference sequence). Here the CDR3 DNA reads TGTGCCAGTAGTATGGTCCCGGATGTGCGGGGCTACACCTTC. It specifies CASSMVPDVRGYTF.

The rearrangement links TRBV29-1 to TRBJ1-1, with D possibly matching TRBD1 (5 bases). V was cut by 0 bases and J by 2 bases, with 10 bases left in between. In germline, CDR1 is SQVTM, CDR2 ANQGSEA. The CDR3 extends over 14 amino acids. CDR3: CSVEDLQANTEAFF. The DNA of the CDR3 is TGCAGCGTTGAAGATCTACAGGCTAACACTGAAGCTTTCTTT.

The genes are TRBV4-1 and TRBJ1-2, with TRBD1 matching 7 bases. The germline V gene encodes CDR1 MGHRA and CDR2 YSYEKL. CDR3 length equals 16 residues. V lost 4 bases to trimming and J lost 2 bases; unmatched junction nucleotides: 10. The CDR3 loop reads CASSLIKGAGNYGYTF. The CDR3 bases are TGCGCCAGCAGCCTCATAAAGGGGGCAGGGAACTATGGCTACACCTTC.

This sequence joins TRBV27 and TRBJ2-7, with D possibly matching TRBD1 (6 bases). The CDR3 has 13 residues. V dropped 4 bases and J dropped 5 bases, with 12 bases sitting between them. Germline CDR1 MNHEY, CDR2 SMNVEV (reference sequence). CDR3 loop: CASSYRDQDEQYF. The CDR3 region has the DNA TGTGCCAGCAGTTACAGGGACCAGGACGAGCAGTACTTC.

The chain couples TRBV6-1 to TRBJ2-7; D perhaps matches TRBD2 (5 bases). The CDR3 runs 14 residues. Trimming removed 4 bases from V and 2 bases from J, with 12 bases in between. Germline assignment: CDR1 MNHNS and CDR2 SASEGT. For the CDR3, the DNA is TGTGCCAGCAGTGTATCGGGAAAGACCTACGAGCAGTACTTC. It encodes CASSVSGKTYEQYF.

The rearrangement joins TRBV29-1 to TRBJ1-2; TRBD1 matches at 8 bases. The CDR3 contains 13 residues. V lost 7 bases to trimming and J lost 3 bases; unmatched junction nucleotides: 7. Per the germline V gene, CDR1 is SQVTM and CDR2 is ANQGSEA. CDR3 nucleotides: TGCAGCGCCCAGACAGGGGATGACTATGGCTACACCTTC. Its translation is CSAQTGDDYGYTF.

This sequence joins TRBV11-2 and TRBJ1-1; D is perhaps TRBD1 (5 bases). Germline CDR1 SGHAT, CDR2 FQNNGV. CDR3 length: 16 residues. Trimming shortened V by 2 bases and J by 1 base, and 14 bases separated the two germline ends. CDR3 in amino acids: CASSLSGSWGNTEAFF. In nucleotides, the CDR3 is TGTGCCAGCAGCTTATCAGGGTCATGGGGGAACACTGAAGCTTTCTTT.

CDR3 nucleotide sequence: TGTGCCTGGTTACCGGGACAGGGGACTGAAGCTTTCTTT. The encoded protein is CAWLPGQGTEAFF. The rearrangement uses TRBV30 and TRBJ1-1; TRBD1 aligns across 10 bases. Germline trimming cut 5 bases from V and 5 bases from J; bases unmatched to any gene: 5. The CDR3 contains 13 residues. Per germline, CDR1 GTSNPN and CDR2 SVGIG (reference sequence). The whole variable domain, filled in from reference TRBV30 and TRBJ1-1, reads SQTIHQWPATLVQPVGSPLSLECTVEGTSNPNLYWYRQAAGRGLQLLFYSVGIGQISSEVPQNLSASRPQDRQFILSSKKLLLSDSGFYLCAWLPGQGTEAFFGQGTRLTVV.

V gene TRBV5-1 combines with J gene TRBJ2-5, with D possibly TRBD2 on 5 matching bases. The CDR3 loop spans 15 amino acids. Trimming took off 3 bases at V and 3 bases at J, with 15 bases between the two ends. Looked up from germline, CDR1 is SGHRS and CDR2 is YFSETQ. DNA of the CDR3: TGCGCCAGCAGCTCCACTGGCACGGGGAAAGAGACCCAGTACTTC. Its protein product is CASSSTGTGKETQYF. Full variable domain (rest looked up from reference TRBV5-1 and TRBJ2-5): KAGVTQTPRYLIKTRGQQVTLSCSPISGHRSVSWYQQTPGQGLQFLFEYFSETQRNKGNFPGRFSGRQFSNSRSEMNVSTLELGDSALYLCASSSTGTGKETQYFGPGTRLLVL.

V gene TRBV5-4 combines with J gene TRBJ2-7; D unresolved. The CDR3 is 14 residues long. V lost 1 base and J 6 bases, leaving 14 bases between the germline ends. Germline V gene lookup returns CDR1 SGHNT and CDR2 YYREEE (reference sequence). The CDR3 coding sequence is TGTGCCAGCAGCTTGAATCTTGGGCTCCCCGAGCAGTACTTC. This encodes CASSLNLGLPEQYF.

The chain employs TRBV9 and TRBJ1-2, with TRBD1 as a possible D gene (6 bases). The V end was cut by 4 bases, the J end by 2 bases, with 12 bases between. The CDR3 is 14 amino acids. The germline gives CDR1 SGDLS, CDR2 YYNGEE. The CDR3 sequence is CASSLEDRNYGYTF. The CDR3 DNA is TGTGCCAGCAGCCTCGAGGACAGAAACTATGGCTACACCTTC.

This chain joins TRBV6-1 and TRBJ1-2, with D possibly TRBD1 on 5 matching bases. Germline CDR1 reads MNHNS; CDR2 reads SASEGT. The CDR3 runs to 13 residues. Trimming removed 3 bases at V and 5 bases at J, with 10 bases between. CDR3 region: CASSDMGGYGYTF. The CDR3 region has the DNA TGTGCCAGCAGTGATATGGGGGGGTATGGCTACACCTTC.

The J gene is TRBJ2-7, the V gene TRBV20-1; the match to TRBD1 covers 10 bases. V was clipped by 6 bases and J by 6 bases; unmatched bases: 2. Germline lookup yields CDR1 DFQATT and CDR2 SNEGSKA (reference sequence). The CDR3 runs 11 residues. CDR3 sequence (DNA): TGCAGTGCGGACAGGGGGGCCGAGCAGTACTTC. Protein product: CSADRGAEQYF.

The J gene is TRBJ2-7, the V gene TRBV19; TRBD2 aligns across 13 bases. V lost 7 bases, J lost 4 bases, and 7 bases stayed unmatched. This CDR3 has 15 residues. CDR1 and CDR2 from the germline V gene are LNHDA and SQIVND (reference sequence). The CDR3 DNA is TGTGCCAGTACCAGGACTAGCGGGAGTCGGTACGAGCAGTACTTC. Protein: CASTRTSGSRYEQYF.

The CDR3 DNA sequence: TGTGCCAGCAGCTACAGGGGCACCGGGGAGCTGTTTTTT. Amino acids: CASSYRGTGELFF. This rearrangement joins TRBV14 to TRBJ2-2, with TRBD1 identical over 7 bases. The V and J ends lost 5 bases and 4 bases, in that order; junction bases with no gene match: 1. The CDR3 runs 13 residues. Germline-derived CDR1 and CDR2 are SGHDN and FVKESK.

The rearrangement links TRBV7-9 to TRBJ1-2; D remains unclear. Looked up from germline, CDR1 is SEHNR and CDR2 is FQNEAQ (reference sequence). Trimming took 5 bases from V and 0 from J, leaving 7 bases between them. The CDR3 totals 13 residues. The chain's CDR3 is CASSPNSNYGYTF. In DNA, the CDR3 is TGTGCCAGCAGCCCCAATTCTAACTATGGCTACACCTTC.

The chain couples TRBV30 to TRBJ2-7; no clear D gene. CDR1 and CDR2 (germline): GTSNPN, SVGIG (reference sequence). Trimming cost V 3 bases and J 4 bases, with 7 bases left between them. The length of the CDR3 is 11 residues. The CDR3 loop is CAWSVIYEQYF. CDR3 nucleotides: TGTGCCTGGAGCGTAATTTACGAGCAGTACTTC.

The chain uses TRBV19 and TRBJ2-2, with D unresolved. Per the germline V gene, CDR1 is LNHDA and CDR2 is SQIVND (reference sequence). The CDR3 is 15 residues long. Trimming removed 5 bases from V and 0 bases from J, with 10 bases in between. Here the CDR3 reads CASSAQFTNTGELFF. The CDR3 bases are TGTGCCAGTAGTGCCCAGTTTACGAACACCGGGGAGCTGTTTTTT.

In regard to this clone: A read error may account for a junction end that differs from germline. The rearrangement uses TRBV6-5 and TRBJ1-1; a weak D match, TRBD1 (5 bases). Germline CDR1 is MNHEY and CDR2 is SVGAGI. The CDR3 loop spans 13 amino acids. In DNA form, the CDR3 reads TGTGCCACCAGTCCTTACCGGGGGACTGAAGCTTTCTTT. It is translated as CATSPYRGTEAFF.